This entry lists 30 T cell receptor beta chains sequenced from one sample in a study of shared clonotypes between healthy human individuals. Clones were sequenced by immunoSEQ multiplex PCR, and TCRdb holds only the in-frame ones, with some missing. The sample carries about 1.5 million clones, roughly 96% recorded once. Sequencing was done on a sample of naive CD4+ T cells sorted from blood. Subset noted: CD45RA+ positively selected. The source is a man younger than 45 in good health.

With respect to this clone: Other nucleotide sequences from this sample produce the same CDR3. CDR3 loop: CASSLAGVGEQFF. The CDR3 DNA reads TGCGCCAGCAGCTTGGCGGGAGTAGGTGAGCAGTTCTTC. The gene calls are TRBV5-1 and TRBJ2-1; D perhaps matches TRBD2 (6 bases). The CDR3 contains 13 residues. V shed 0 bases and J shed 9 bases, with 10 bases lying between them. Per the germline V gene, CDR1 is SGHRS and CDR2 is YFSETQ.

This chain joins TRBV4-1 and TRBJ2-3; D may be TRBD2 (6 bases). With 5 bases removed from V and 0 bases from J, the gap between germline ends came to 21 bases. Germline CDR1 MGHRA, CDR2 YSYEKL. The CDR3 length is 18 residues. This CDR3 reads CASSFSPPEGISTDTQYF. CDR3 bases: TGCGCCAGCAGCTTTAGTCCGCCGGAGGGGATAAGCACAGATACGCAGTATTTT.

About this clone itself: Other DNA sequences of this sample code for an identical CDR3. V is TRBV7-9 and J is TRBJ2-7; no definite D call. V lost 9 bases to trimming and J lost 3 bases, with 12 bases between them. The CDR3 sequence is 12 residues long. Per the germline V gene, CDR1 is SEHNR and CDR2 is FQNEAQ (reference sequence). As DNA, the CDR3 is TGTGCCAGTTCTACTCGGAGCTACGAGCAGTACTTC. Translated: CASSTRSYEQYF.

The V and J genes are TRBV18 and TRBJ1-1; the D gene is possibly TRBD1 (6 bases). Germline V gene sequence: CDR1 KGHSH, CDR2 LQKENI. The V and J ends lost 6 bases and 1 base respectively, with 18 bases between them. CDR3 size: 16 residues. The chain's CDR3 is CASSRDRLIENTEAFF. In DNA form, the CDR3 reads TGTGCCAGCTCCCGTGACAGGTTAATCGAGAACACTGAAGCTTTCTTT.

This clone has just one count. The chain links TRBV14 to TRBJ2-7; 7 bases match TRBD2. The germline V gene has CDR1 SGHDN and CDR2 FVKESK. Trimming at V came to 4 bases and at J to 5 bases, leaving 5 bases not matched to a gene. The CDR3 has 13 amino acids. This CDR3 reads CASSLRGWDEQYF. In DNA form, the CDR3 reads TGTGCCAGCAGCCTGCGGGGGTGGGACGAGCAGTACTTC.

The rearrangement joins TRBV12-5 to TRBJ2-1, with 11 bases identical to TRBD1. The CDR3 is 13 residues long. V gave up 5 bases and J gave up 9 bases; unmatched junction bases: 3. CDR1 is LGHNT and CDR2 is FRNRAP in the germline V gene. The CDR3 region is CASGRTGGGEQFF. The DNA for the CDR3 is TGTGCTAGTGGTCGGACAGGGGGCGGTGAGCAGTTCTTC.

This chain uses TRBV5-4 with TRBJ2-1, with 12 bases lining up with TRBD2. V dropped 3 bases and J dropped 9; count of bases not matched to a gene: 16. Germline V lookup: CDR1 SGHNT, CDR2 YYREEE (reference sequence). The CDR3 runs to 18 residues. The CDR3 reads CASSSGLAGNIGGTEQFF. CDR3 nucleotides: TGTGCCAGCAGCTCCGGACTAGCGGGAAATATCGGGGGAACTGAGCAGTTCTTC.

This chain connects TRBV27 to TRBJ2-7, with D tentatively TRBD2 (5 bases). CDR1 MNHEY and CDR2 SMNVEV come from the germline V gene (reference sequence). V was pared by 3 bases and J by 3 bases, with 9 bases between. The CDR3 contains 13 residues. The CDR3 reads CASSFGLRYEQYF. The CDR3 nucleotides read TGTGCCAGCAGTTTCGGACTCCGCTACGAGCAGTACTTC.

CDR3 protein: CATSGGTDEQYF. The CDR3, as DNA: TGCGCCACCTCAGGAGGGACGGACGAGCAGTACTTC. The chain has TRBV10-1 and TRBJ2-7; a weak D match, TRBD2 (6 bases). Looked up from germline, CDR1 is WNHNN and CDR2 is SYGVQD (reference sequence). The CDR3 totals 12 residues. Trimming pared 10 bases from V and 5 bases from J, leaving 15 bases between.

The rearrangement uses TRBV5-1 and TRBJ2-6; D unresolved. The germline V gene encodes CDR1 SGHRS and CDR2 YFSETQ. V lost 2 bases and J lost 0, with 18 bases in between. This CDR3 is 19 amino acids long. CDR3 region: CASSFRPRTVSSGANVLTF. The CDR3 coding sequence is TGCGCCAGCAGCTTTCGACCCCGGACGGTCAGCTCTGGGGCCAACGTCCTGACTTTC.

V is TRBV2 and J is TRBJ1-4; maybe TRBD1 (5 bases). Trimming removed 1 base at V and 6 bases at J, with 6 bases between. The germline V gene has CDR1 SNHLY and CDR2 FYNNEI. This CDR3 has 13 residues. The CDR3 DNA reads as TGTGCCAGCAGTGAAGGGGGGGATGAAAAACTGTTTTTT. It translates to CASSEGGDEKLFF. The full variable domain, with the rest looked up from reference TRBV2 and TRBJ1-4, is EPEVTQTPSHQVTQMGQEVILRCVPISNHLYFYWYRQILGQKVEFLVSFYNNEISEKSEIFDDQFSVERPDGSNFTLKIRSTKLEDSAMYFCASSEGGDEKLFFGSGTQLSVL.

This clone was found once. Other nucleotide sequences in the sample specify the same CDR3. V is TRBV5-1 and J is TRBJ2-5; D remains ambiguous. The V end was cut by 1 base, the J end by 2 bases, with 6 bases between. The germline V gene encodes CDR1 SGHRS and CDR2 YFSETQ. The CDR3 runs 13 residues. CDR3 loop: CASSLSPQETQYF. DNA of the CDR3: TGCGCCAGCAGCTTGAGCCCACAAGAGACCCAGTACTTC.

In its sample, this clone was seen once. This chain links TRBV20-1 with TRBJ2-3, with 7 nucleotides matching TRBD2. CDR3 length equals 11 residues. CDR1 is DFQATT, CDR2 SNEGSKA, per germline (reference sequence). V was clipped by 6 bases and J by 6 bases; unmatched bases: 3. The DNA for the CDR3 is TGCAGTGCCCATAGCGGGGATACGCAGTATTTT. Protein: CSAHSGDTQYF.

The J gene is TRBJ2-3, the V gene TRBV15; D remains unclear. Trimming pared 10 bases from V and 1 base from J, leaving 15 bases between. CDR3 length equals 14 residues. Germline V gives CDR1 LNHNV, CDR2 YYDKDF (reference sequence). Written as DNA, the CDR3 is TGTGCCATTTTCACCAGTCTCCGCACAGATACGCAGTATTTT. Its translation: CAIFTSLRTDTQYF.

The CDR3 protein is CASSLADSTYEQYF. DNA for the CDR3: TGCGCCAGCAGCTTGGCCGACTCGACCTACGAGCAGTACTTC. The gene calls are TRBV5-1 and TRBJ2-7; no clear D. The V end was cut by 0 bases, the J end by 2 bases, with 9 bases between. Germline V gene data show CDR1 as SGHRS and CDR2 as YFSETQ. CDR3 length: 14 amino acids.

DNA of the CDR3: TGTGCCAGCAGTGCTTTGACAGGGTTCATTTGGCAGTACTTC. Its protein is CASSALTGFIWQYF. This chain joins TRBV28 and TRBJ2-7; 7 bases align to TRBD1. Looked up from germline, CDR1 is MDHEN and CDR2 is SYDVKM. This CDR3 spans 14 amino acids. Trimming removed 5 bases from V and 9 bases from J; junction bases left unmatched: 13.

The rearrangement uses TRBV5-1 and TRBJ2-1, with 7 bases matching TRBD1. The CDR3 totals 15 residues. J lost 6 bases, V lost 4 bases, and 10 bases had no gene match. Per germline, CDR1 SGHRS and CDR2 YFSETQ. Written as DNA, the CDR3 is TGCGCCAGCAGCACGCTGCAAGGGACAGCCAATGAGCAGTTCTTC. Amino acids: CASSTLQGTANEQFF.

The chain recombines TRBV11-2 with TRBJ2-1; D call uncertain. In germline, CDR1 is SGHAT, CDR2 FQNNGV. The CDR3 loop spans 16 amino acids. V lost 1 base and J 6 bases, leaving 16 bases between the germline ends. Here the CDR3 reads CASSLAPGPTTNEQFF. CDR3 coding DNA: TGTGCCAGCAGCTTAGCCCCCGGCCCAACAACCAATGAGCAGTTCTTC.

CDR3 DNA: TGTGCCATCAGGGTTGTAGGCGGCACCGGGGAGCTGTTTTTT. Its protein is CAIRVVGGTGELFF. This chain links TRBV10-3 with TRBJ2-2, with unresolved D. The germline CDR1 and CDR2 sequences are ENHRY and SYGVKD. The CDR3 has 14 amino acids. V lost 6 bases to trimming and J lost 4 bases, with 12 bases between them.

This rearrangement joins TRBV18 to TRBJ1-1, with D uncertain. This CDR3 has 16 residues. Germline values: CDR1 KGHSH, CDR2 LQKENI. V lost 3 bases and J 1 base, leaving 15 bases between the germline ends. The CDR3 coding sequence is TGTGCCAGCTCACCTACTTTACTTAATCAGAACACTGAAGCTTTCTTT. It encodes CASSPTLLNQNTEAFF.

The J gene is TRBJ1-1, the V gene TRBV7-8, with a weak D call TRBD1 (6 bases). The germline gives CDR1 SGHVS, CDR2 FQNEAQ. V gave up 5 bases and J gave up 5 bases, with 15 bases separating them. The CDR3 has 14 residues. The CDR3 here is CASSHPGGGTEAFF. In DNA form, the CDR3 reads TGTGCCAGCAGCCATCCAGGAGGGGGGACTGAAGCTTTCTTT.

For this clone: The sample carries other DNA sequences with the same CDR3. This chain connects TRBV7-2 to TRBJ1-1; TRBD1 matches at 7 bases. Trimming removed 2 bases from V and 4 bases from J; junction bases left unmatched: 1. The CDR3 sequence is 13 residues long. The germline CDR1 and CDR2 sequences are SGHTA and FQGNSA. DNA of the CDR3: TGTGCCAGCAGCTTACGACAGGGCACTGAAGCTTTCTTT. This translates into CASSLRQGTEAFF.

The V call is TRBV9, the J call TRBJ2-1; TRBD2 agrees at 12 bases. CDR3 size: 15 residues. Germline V gene lookup returns CDR1 SGDLS and CDR2 YYNGEE. V shed 4 bases, J shed 8 bases, and the junction held 7 bases outside the gene matches. The CDR3 here is CASSPTSGRYHEQFF. The DNA for the CDR3 is TGTGCCAGCAGCCCGACTAGCGGGAGATATCATGAGCAGTTCTTC.

The rearrangement joins TRBV13 to TRBJ2-7; D is possibly TRBD2 (6 bases). Germline-derived CDR1 and CDR2 are PRHDT and FYEKMQ (reference sequence). The V and J ends lost 5 bases and 8 bases respectively, with 22 bases between them. CDR3 length equals 15 residues. The CDR3 nucleotides are TGTGCCAGCAGCAGCGACCCGGGACTCAGCAGAAAGCAGTACTTC. Translated, it gives CASSSDPGLSRKQYF.

The DNA for the CDR3 is TGTGCCAGCAGTTACTCCACCCCCGTGGGCAATGAGCAGTTCTTC. As protein: CASSYSTPVGNEQFF. The rearrangement links TRBV6-5 to TRBJ2-1, with unresolved D. V lost 0 bases to trimming and J lost 6 bases, with 12 bases between them. This CDR3 has 15 amino acids. CDR1 and CDR2 (germline): MNHEY, SVGAGI.

The V call is TRBV10-3, the J call TRBJ2-1; TRBD2 matches at 16 bases. CDR1 and CDR2 from the germline V gene are ENHRY and SYGVKD. The CDR3 contains 17 residues. Trimming at V came to 2 bases and at J to 6 bases, leaving 4 bases not matched to a gene. CDR3 sequence (DNA): TGTGCCATCAGTGAGGGGACTAGCGGGAGGGCCTCCAATGAGCAGTTCTTC. It codes for CAISEGTSGRASNEQFF.

The rearrangement uses TRBV28 and TRBJ2-5; the D is unclear. Trimming took 1 base from V and 5 from J, leaving 8 bases between them. Germline V gene sequence: CDR1 MDHEN, CDR2 SYDVKM. The CDR3 spans 13 residues. This CDR3 reads CASSLLLYETQYF. The CDR3 DNA follows: TGTGCCAGCAGTTTATTACTTTACGAGACCCAGTACTTC. Full variable domain (remainder filled in from reference TRBV28 and TRBJ2-5): DVKVTQSSRYLVKRTGEKVFLECVQDMDHENMFWYRQDPGLGLRLIYFSYDVKMKEKGDIPEGYSVSREKKERFSLILESASTNQTSMYLCASSLLLYETQYFGPGTRLLVL.

For this clone: Other DNA sequences in this specimen translate into the identical CDR3. The V gene is TRBV7-9, the J gene TRBJ1-1; no clear D gene. Germline V gives CDR1 SEHNR, CDR2 FQNEAQ (reference sequence). V shed 3 bases and J shed 2 bases, with 4 bases lying between them. CDR3 length: 12 residues. CDR3 residues: CASSFSNTEAFF. Written as DNA, the CDR3 is TGTGCCAGCAGCTTTTCTAACACTGAAGCTTTCTTT. Full variable domain (missing parts from reference TRBV7-9 and TRBJ1-1): DTGVSQNPRHKITKRGQNVTFRCDPISEHNRLYWYRQTLGQGPEFLTYFQNEAQLEKSRLLSDRFSAERPKGSFSTLEIQRTEQGDSAMYLCASSFSNTEAFFGQGTRLTVV.

The V call is TRBV28, the J call TRBJ2-7; 8 positions match TRBD2. J gave up 1 base and V 6 bases, and 8 bases lay outside the gene matches. Germline V CDR1 and CDR2: MDHEN, SYDVKM. The CDR3 is 15 residues long. CDR3 nucleotides: TGTGCCAGCAGCCTCACTAGCGGCCTATCCTACGAGCAGTACTTC. Its protein product is CASSLTSGLSYEQYF.

The CDR3 protein is CASSLTFGGVSYNEQFF. In DNA form, the CDR3 reads TGTGCCAGCAGCTTAACGTTCGGGGGGGTATCCTACAATGAGCAGTTCTTC. This sequence joins TRBV7-3 and TRBJ2-1, with TRBD2 identical over 8 bases. CDR1 and CDR2 (germline): SGHTA, FQGTGA. The CDR3 consists of 17 residues. V was pared by 0 bases and J by 1 base, with 5 bases of the junction left unmatched.